This T cell receptor (beta chain) stems from a study of blood T cell repertoires in COVID-19. As handled by the study authors: Amplification of reference gene primers was used by the study to estimate nucleated cell counts. Generated by immunoSEQ multiplex PCR, the TCRdb table keeps only in-frame clones and is missing some. The V and J calls and clone size are taken from that table; D and trimming were inferred from the DNA. The repertoire holds some 120,000 clones, with around four fifths as singletons. CDR3 length: 18 amino acids. Trimming cost V 3 bases and J 7 bases; bases outside gene matches: 11. Germline assignment: CDR1 SGDLS and CDR2 YYNGEE.

This TCR derives from a man aged 25-40 years with acute or convalescent COVID-19. The sequencing sample was made of peripheral blood. The chain has TRBV9 and TRBJ2-2, with TRBD2 matching 14 bases. DNA for the CDR3: TGTGCCAGCAGCGCGCAAGCCCGACTAGCGGGAGGGAGCGGGGAGCTGTTTTTT. Translation: CASSAQARLAGGSGELFF.